This entry features one T cell receptor (beta chain) sequence. Its antigen specificity is not known. No base quality information exists; no much larger clone differs at one position. The sample belongs to a study of blood T cell repertoires in COVID-19 (TCRdb year 2020). For context, the study as a whole: Collaborator samples came from the United States, Italy and Spain and covered acute and convalescent phases of COVID-19. The material from the prospective study consisted of cDNA or gDNA derived from T cells, B-cell-depleted T cells, or PBMCs. The dataset comprised deeply sampled blood TCRbeta repertoires from subjects exposed to, actively infected with, or recovered from COVID-19. The repertoires were released in a freely available public database intended as a resource for research on the immune response to SARS-CoV-2. The samples were drawn from two sources: the first 160 participants of the ongoing ImmuneRACE study, and about 1,300 subjects contributed by 6 global collaborators. Sample metadata almost always included a de-identified subject ID, COVID-19 status, age in years and sex. Where available, HLA class I and class II types were obtained from metadata supplied by the sample provider rather than from assay-based typing. On the study overall, not on this receptor specifically: Clinical and demographic metadata were provided uncurated, with the amount varying by source and participant.

The collaborating institutions used their own protocols to collect whole blood in K2EDTA tubes. For TCRbeta analysis, collaborators shipped samples as frozen whole blood, isolated PBMCs, or DNA extracted from either of those sample types. TCRbeta CDR3 regions were amplified from genomic DNA by means of the immunoSEQ Assay, a bias-controlled multiplex PCR. As for the original processing: Within the assay, amplification of reference gene primers was used to estimate how many nucleated cells each sample contained. To quantify the absolute abundance of each unique TCRbeta CDR3 rearrangement, sequence reads were collapsed and filtered. For each sample, productive Simpson clonality was calculated by taking the square root of Simpson's diversity index across productive rearrangements. The table comes from immuneACCESS by way of TCRdb, which keeps in-frame sequences with V and J called. Part of the clones is missing from these tables; in studies checked, under half for an unresolved V gene and the rest for unknown reasons. V, J and clone size reflect that table, while D and trimming were determined from the DNA. This sample gives 200,000 to 250,000 clones in total; around 85% of them show up just once. The ten largest clones represent approximately 6.2% of the sample.

Inclusive of the bounding cysteine and phenylalanine, the CDR3 is 16 residues long. The entry retains the CDR3 DNA only, 48 bases that are in frame from base 1. The germline V gene (reference sequence) sets CDR1 to LNHNV and CDR2 to YYDKDF. V is reduced by 0 bases and J by 4 bases, leaving a spacing of 15 bases between them. The specimen was peripheral blood. The chain is made from TRBV15 and TRBJ1-1, and the D gene may be TRBD1, 6 bases matching. The receptor's source is a man in his 60s with acute or convalescent COVID-19. The DNA sequence is as follows: TGTGCCACCAGCAGAGAAAAGGGGGTCATAGGCACTGAAGCTTTCTTT. Its protein is CATSREKGVIGTEAFF.